This passage covers 19 T cell receptor beta chains from one sample sequenced in a study of CD8 T cells in Susac syndrome (dated by TCRdb to the late 2010s). The method was the immunoSEQ multiplex PCR assay. RNA was extracted with the RNeasy kit and 0.5 to 1 ug was reverse transcribed using random hexamers. TCRdb reworked the public reads: Q25 trimming with fastp, MiXCR clone assembly, productive beta chains retained. Rows matching on CDR3 protein sequence are summarized as one entry with the most common DNA and genes. Across this sample there are about 120,000 distinct CDR3 sequences, with roughly 90% seen only once. Over 0.1% of the sample is held by the ten biggest clonotypes. The specimen sequenced was CD8+ T cells from PBMCs. The receptors shown here come from a human donor in good health.

The chain carries TRBV7-2 and TRBJ2-4; D uncertain. The V and J ends lost 4 bases and 0 bases respectively, with 10 bases between them. The CDR3 runs to 15 residues. In germline, CDR1 is SGHTA, CDR2 FQGNSA. The CDR3 sequence is CASSSAEIAKNIQYF. CDR3 coding DNA: TGTGCCAGCAGCTCTGCCGAGATAGCCAAAAACATTCAGTACTTC.

This clonotype was seen a single time. This sequence joins TRBV6-5 and TRBJ2-1; no clear D. Germline V gene lookup returns CDR1 MNHEY and CDR2 SVGAGI. Deletions cut 2 bases from V and 4 bases from J, with 6 bases between. The CDR3 sequence is 13 residues long. DNA of the CDR3: TGTGCCAGCAGTTACAATAGATACAATGAGCAGTTCTTC. It translates to CASSYNRYNEQFF.

The chain links TRBV6-5 to TRBJ2-2; D remains unclear. This CDR3 comprises 14 residues. Deletions cut 0 bases from V and 4 bases from J, with 6 bases between. Germline V CDR1 and CDR2: MNHEY, SVGAGI. The CDR3 reads CASSYSGPTGELFF. CDR3 DNA: TGTGCCAGCAGTTACTCCGGGCCCACCGGGGAGCTGTTTTTT.

The V gene is TRBV12-3 or TRBV12-4, the J gene TRBJ2-1; a possible D gene is TRBD2 (6 bases). Trimming pared 6 bases from V and 0 bases from J, leaving 12 bases between. This CDR3 is 15 amino acids long. CDR3 loop: CASRASATSYNEQFF. The CDR3 DNA reads TGTGCCAGCAGAGCTAGCGCGACCTCCTACAATGAGCAGTTCTTC.

The count of this clonotype is one. The gene calls are TRBV30 and TRBJ2-7, with D hard to call. Trimming left V 2 bases short and J 2 bases short, with 10 bases between. Germline CDR1 GTSNPN, CDR2 SVGIG (reference sequence). The length of the CDR3 is 13 residues. The CDR3 loop is CAWSRQTTYEQYF. The CDR3 DNA reads TGTGCCTGGAGTAGGCAGACCACCTACGAGCAGTACTTC.

The chain carries TRBV19 and TRBJ2-1; D remains unclear. This CDR3 region has 12 residues. CDR1 LNHDA and CDR2 SQIVND come from the germline V gene (reference sequence). V dropped 2 bases and J dropped 6 bases, with 5 bases sitting between them. The CDR3 sequence is CASSIIPNEQFF. CDR3 nucleotides: TGTGCCAGTAGTATAATCCCCAATGAGCAGTTCTTC.

The count of this clonotype is one. The chain recombines TRBV18 with TRBJ2-5; 8 bases match TRBD1. The CDR3 is made up of 15 amino acids. V shed 4 bases, J shed 5 bases, and the junction held 9 bases outside the gene matches. From germline, CDR1 is KGHSH and CDR2 LQKENI. The CDR3 coding sequence is TGTGCCAGCTCACGATCGACAGGGGCGCGGGAGACCCAGTACTTC. Amino acids: CASSRSTGARETQYF.

This clonotype was counted a few times. V gene TRBV20-1 combines with J gene TRBJ1-2; weak D call: TRBD1 (6 bases). The CDR3 has 15 amino acids. Looked up from germline, CDR1 is DFQATT and CDR2 is SNEGSKA (reference sequence). The V and J ends lost 2 bases and 5 bases respectively, with 18 bases between them. CDR3 in amino acids: CSARPPFGGPYGYTF. CDR3 DNA sequence: TGCAGTGCTAGACCCCCTTTTGGGGGGCCTTATGGCTACACCTTC.

V is TRBV28 and J is TRBJ2-7; D unclear. This CDR3 has 11 residues. Per germline, CDR1 MDHEN and CDR2 SYDVKM. V was pared by 8 bases and J by 2 bases, with 7 bases between. The CDR3 nucleotides read TGTGCCAGCTTTGACACCTACGAGCAGTACTTC. This sequence encodes CASFDTYEQYF. Using reference TRBV28 and TRBJ2-7 for the parts outside the CDR3, the full variable domain is DVKVTQSSRYLVKRTGEKVFLECVQDMDHENMFWYRQDPGLGLRLIYFSYDVKMKEKGDIPEGYSVSREKKERFSLILESASTNQTSMYLCASFDTYEQYFGPGTRLTVT.

There are a few counts of this clonotype. The V and J genes are TRBV10-3 and TRBJ1-1; D is undetermined. Germline CDR1 and CDR2: ENHRY and SYGVKD. CDR3 length: 11 amino acids. V lost 11 bases to trimming and J lost 1 base, with 8 bases between them. The CDR3 coding sequence is TGTGCCTCGTCGCCGAACACTGAAGCTTTCTTT. This encodes CASSPNTEAFF.

This chain uses TRBV4-3 with TRBJ2-7, with 7 bases aligning to TRBD2. The germline V gene encodes CDR1 LGHNA and CDR2 YSLEER. The J segment lost 7 bases and the V segment lost 4 bases, leaving 4 bases of the junction unmatched. The CDR3 consists of 12 residues. The CDR3 coding sequence is TGCGCCAGCAGCCTCAACGGGGGGGAGCAGTACTTC. Protein product: CASSLNGGEQYF.

The chain joins TRBV11-1 to TRBJ2-7, with a weak D call TRBD2 (5 bases). The germline V gene has CDR1 SGHAT and CDR2 FQDESV (reference sequence). The length of the CDR3 is 15 residues. V was clipped by 3 bases and J by 3 bases, with 15 bases between them. DNA for the CDR3: TGTGCCAGCAGCTTGAGCGGAGCTATTATCTACGAGCAGTACTTC. Protein: CASSLSGAIIYEQYF.

This clonotype is a singleton in its sample. The gene calls are TRBV13 and TRBJ2-7; 7 positions agree with TRBD2. Per germline, CDR1 PRHDT and CDR2 FYEKMQ (reference sequence). The length of the CDR3 is 14 residues. V trimming: 0 bases; J trimming: 5 bases; junction bases outside the gene matches: 4. The CDR3 nucleotides are TGTGCCAGCAGCTTAGGCGGACTAGTCAACGAGCAGTACTTC. Encoded protein: CASSLGGLVNEQYF.

This clonotype was counted between two and nine times. CDR3 residues: CASSWWTANTEAFF. The CDR3 DNA reads TGTGCCAGCAGTTGGTGGACGGCAAACACTGAAGCTTTCTTT. The genes are TRBV6-5 and TRBJ1-1; D gene unclear. This CDR3 region has 14 residues. Per germline, CDR1 MNHEY and CDR2 SVGAGI. With 4 bases removed from V and 2 bases from J, the gap between germline ends came to 11 bases.

The chain has TRBV14 and TRBJ2-3; 10 nucleotides align to TRBD2. The CDR3 extends over 17 amino acids. The germline CDR1 and CDR2 sequences are SGHDN and FVKESK. V trimming: 1 base; J trimming: 5 bases; junction bases outside the gene matches: 9. The CDR3 reads CASSQAHGTSVRDTQYF. The DNA for the CDR3 is TGTGCCAGCAGCCAAGCTCATGGGACTAGCGTAAGAGATACGCAGTATTTT. The whole variable domain, filled in from reference TRBV14 and TRBJ2-3, reads EAGVTQFPSHSVIEKGQTVTLRCDPISGHDNLYWYRRVMGKEIKFLLHFVKESKQDESGMPNNRFLAERTGGTYSTLKVQPAELEDSGVYFCASSQAHGTSVRDTQYFGPGTRLTVL.

This sequence joins TRBV20-1 and TRBJ2-5, with TRBD2 identical over 7 bases. The V gene's germline CDR1 is DFQATT and CDR2 SNEGSKA (reference sequence). Trimming cost V 1 base and J 7 bases; bases outside gene matches: 15. This CDR3 is built from 16 residues. The CDR3 region is CSARAGSGGGRGTQYF. DNA for the CDR3: TGCAGTGCTAGAGCTGGGTCTGGGGGAGGGCGGGGGACCCAGTACTTC.

The chain is built from TRBV12-3 or TRBV12-4 and TRBJ2-7; D is perhaps TRBD2 (6 bases). This CDR3 is 14 amino acids long. Trimming stripped 8 bases from V and 0 bases from J, with 14 bases between. The CDR3 loop reads CASCGTGVSYEQYF. CDR3 nucleotide sequence: TGTGCCAGCTGCGGGACCGGAGTCTCCTACGAGCAGTACTTC.

The V and J genes are TRBV20-1 and TRBJ2-3, with 7 nucleotides matching TRBD2. Unmatched junction bases numbered 15, after V lost 0 bases and J lost 6 bases. Per germline, CDR1 DFQATT and CDR2 SNEGSKA (reference sequence). The CDR3 totals 17 residues. The CDR3 bases are TGCAGTGCTAGAGATTCCGGCCGGGCGGGGGAAATGGATACGCAGTATTTT. This encodes CSARDSGRAGEMDTQYF.

The chain employs TRBV5-1 and TRBJ1-1; D remains ambiguous. The length of the CDR3 is 13 residues. Germline assignment: CDR1 SGHRS and CDR2 YFSETQ. V lost 0 bases and J lost 4, with 7 bases in between. CDR3 sequence: CASSLAGVTEAFF. CDR3 nucleotide sequence: TGCGCCAGCAGCTTGGCCGGGGTCACTGAAGCTTTCTTT.